This passage covers 12 T cell receptor beta chains from one sample sequenced in a study of Ad26.COV2.S vaccination and SARS-CoV-2 variants. The assay was immunoSEQ multiplex PCR, and TCRdb's table has in-frame clones only and misses some. Among 250,000 or so clones listed, 87% were seen once. Treatment of the sample: roughly 20 received Ad26.COV2.S at low or high dose, single or two shots; several received placebo; per-sample allocation not given. All samples were drawn on day 63, counting from the first vaccine or placebo injection. The sequencing used peripheral blood, collected in a trial of Ad26.COV2.S vaccine versus placebo. The receptors come from a person between 18 and 65 years old who received the Ad26.COV2.S COVID-19 vaccine or a placebo.

V is TRBV4-2 and J is TRBJ1-3, with no clear D. The germline V gene has CDR1 LGHNA and CDR2 YNFKEQ. CDR3 length equals 15 residues. The V gene lost 1 base and the J gene lost 4 bases, with 11 bases spanning the gap. In nucleotides, the CDR3 is TGTGCCAGCAGCCAAGCCTCGGGGATCGGAAACACCATATATTTT. It codes for CASSQASGIGNTIYF.

The chain employs TRBV15 and TRBJ2-2; weak D call: TRBD1 (6 bases). The germline V gene has CDR1 LNHNV and CDR2 YYDKDF (reference sequence). The germline V and J ends were trimmed by 5 bases and 5 bases, with 18 bases remaining between them. This CDR3 region has 16 residues. CDR3 region: CATSHPGEGGTGELFF. CDR3 nucleotide sequence: TGTGCCACCAGCCACCCCGGGGAAGGGGGTACCGGGGAGCTGTTTTTT.

The chain is built from TRBV4-1 and TRBJ1-6; TRBD1 might be the D (5 bases). CDR1 is MGHRA, CDR2 YSYEKL, per germline. CDR3 length: 16 residues. Deletions cut 0 bases from V and 4 bases from J, with 10 bases between. The CDR3 sequence: CASSQDPGKYNSPLHF. CDR3 in DNA: TGCGCCAGCAGCCAAGATCCAGGGAAGTATAATTCACCCCTCCACTTT.

V usage is TRBV29-1 and J usage is TRBJ1-5, with D possibly matching TRBD1 (5 bases). CDR3 size: 13 residues. V dropped 5 bases and J dropped 3 bases, with 11 bases sitting between them. CDR1 SQVTM and CDR2 ANQGSEA come from the germline V gene. The CDR3 coding sequence is TGCAGCGTTAGAGACAGTCCCAATCAGCCCCAGCATTTT. Amino acids: CSVRDSPNQPQHF.

The chain uses TRBV14 and TRBJ2-1; possible D gene TRBD2, 5 bases. V was cut by 0 bases and J by 6 bases, with 15 bases left in between. The CDR3 contains 16 residues. Germline CDR1 is SGHDN and CDR2 is FVKESK. CDR3 in DNA: TGTGCCAGCAGCCAAGATTGGCTAGCTTCCCTCAATGAGCAGTTCTTC. Its translation: CASSQDWLASLNEQFF. The full variable domain, rest sourced from reference TRBV14 and TRBJ2-1, is EAGVTQFPSHSVIEKGQTVTLRCDPISGHDNLYWYRRVMGKEIKFLLHFVKESKQDESGMPNNRFLAERTGGTYSTLKVQPAELEDSGVYFCASSQDWLASLNEQFFGPGTRLTVL.

This clone was counted only a few times. This chain links TRBV29-1 with TRBJ1-3; no clear D gene. V lost 5 bases, J lost 0 bases, and 8 bases lay in between. Germline CDR1 and CDR2: SQVTM and ANQGSEA. The CDR3 runs 13 residues. In DNA, the CDR3 is TGCAGCGTTCAGGAGCCCTCTGGAAACACCATATATTTT. Translation gives CSVQEPSGNTIYF. Full variable domain (rest looked up from reference TRBV29-1 and TRBJ1-3): SAVISQKPSRDICQRGTSLTIQCQVDSQVTMMFWYRQQPGQSLTLIATANQGSEATYESGFVIDKFPISRPNLTFSTLTVSNMSPEDSSIYLCSVQEPSGNTIYFGEGSWLTVV.

The genes are TRBV12-3 or TRBV12-4 and TRBJ2-7; D gene ambiguous. Trimming shortened V by 6 bases and J by 5 bases, and 11 bases separated the two germline ends. The CDR3 spans 12 residues. The CDR3 DNA sequence: TGTGCCAGCAGCCCCAAGCTTAACGAGCAGTACTTC. Protein product: CASSPKLNEQYF.

The V and J genes are TRBV21-1 and TRBJ2-7; no check of the table's D call, TRBD1, against the DNA was made. TRBV21-1 is designated a pseudogene. The CDR3 has 19 residues. CDR3 DNA sequence: TGTGCTAGCAGCACTCTATCCCGGAACCCTCGGGACAGGTACCACGAGCAGTACTTC. It yields the protein CASSTLSRNPRDRYHEQYF.

The CDR3, as DNA: TGTGCCAGCAGTAAGGGGAGGGGGCCCGGATCTGGAAACACCATATATTTT. This translates into CASSKGRGPGSGNTIYF. This sequence joins TRBV2 and TRBJ1-3, with TRBD1 matching over 7 bases. Per germline, CDR1 SNHLY and CDR2 FYNNEI. The CDR3 loop spans 17 amino acids. The V gene end was trimmed by 5 bases and the J gene end by 1 base; junction bases not matched to a gene: 11.

The chain has TRBV30 and TRBJ2-7, with TRBD2 matching over 8 bases. Germline V CDR1 and CDR2: GTSNPN, SVGIG (reference sequence). J lost 3 bases, V lost 5 bases, and 6 bases had no gene match. The CDR3 totals 13 residues. The CDR3 bases are TGTGCCTGGCTACCGACTAGCGACTACGAGCAGTACGTC. It codes for CAWLPTSDYEQYV.

The genes are TRBV3-1 (or the pseudogene TRBV3-2) and TRBJ1-2; D possibly corresponds to TRBD1 (5 bases). Between the trimmed V and J ends, which lost 4 bases and 3 bases, there was a span of 9 bases. This CDR3 contains 13 residues. Looked up from germline, CDR1 is LGHDT and CDR2 is YNNKEL (reference sequence). Here the CDR3 reads CASSPDSHYGYTF. DNA for the CDR3: TGTGCCAGCAGCCCCGACAGCCACTATGGCTACACCTTC.

The CDR3 loop reads CASYRGSEKLFF. The CDR3, as DNA: TGTGCCAGTTACAGGGGAAGTGAAAAACTGTTTTTT. The chain employs TRBV6-5 and TRBJ1-4; TRBD1 matches 7 bases. There are 12 residues in the CDR3. Germline CDR1 reads MNHEY; CDR2 reads SVGAGI. Germline trimming cut 9 bases from V and 7 bases from J; bases unmatched to any gene: 5.